The 9 T cell receptor beta chains below were found in one sample sequenced in a study of cytomegalovirus exposure and HLA in healthy donors. The PCR used 60 Vbeta and 13 Jbeta primers. Here immunoSEQ multiplex PCR was the method, and the copy in TCRdb shows in-frame clones only, minus some. This sample yields approximately 56,000 clones, of which roughly 72% are seen a single time; approximately 20% belongs to the top ten. Specimen: PBMCs. The receptors were gathered from a woman in her forties or fifties in good health and CMV-seropositive.

The chain employs TRBV4-3 and TRBJ2-2; D call uncertain. The V gene lost 6 bases and the J gene lost 7 bases, with 9 bases spanning the gap. CDR3 length equals 12 residues. The germline V gene encodes CDR1 LGHNA and CDR2 YSLEER. The CDR3: CASSPADGELFF. CDR3 in DNA: TGCGCCAGCAGTCCTGCAGACGGGGAGCTGTTTTTT.

About this clone: An end of the junction does not agree with germline; a read error may underlie this. The chain employs TRBV7-2 and TRBJ2-7; tentatively, D is TRBD1 (5 bases). The germline V gene has CDR1 SGHTA and CDR2 FQGNSA. The CDR3 is made up of 12 amino acids. The CDR3 DNA sequence: TGTGCCAGCAGCACCCCAGGGTCTTTGAGCGTCTTC. It specifies CASSTPGSLSVF.

The chain recombines TRBV30 with TRBJ2-7; D is ambiguous. Germline V CDR1 and CDR2: GTSNPN, SVGIG (reference sequence). CDR3 size: 12 residues. V was trimmed by 4 bases and J by 2 bases, leaving 9 bases between them. The CDR3 reads CAWTTGTYEQYF. The CDR3 DNA sequence: TGTGCCTGGACGACGGGTACCTACGAGCAGTACTTC.

This clone ranks as medium-sized. The J gene is TRBJ1-1, the V gene TRBV7-9, with no clear D. CDR1 is SEHNR and CDR2 is FQNEAQ in the germline V gene (reference sequence). This CDR3 region has 10 residues. V lost 4 bases and J 10 bases, leaving 7 bases between the germline ends. CDR3 protein: CASSSYGAFF. The CDR3 region has the DNA TGTGCCAGCAGCTCCTATGGAGCTTTCTTT.

The chain uses TRBV11-3 and TRBJ2-1, with 7 bases identical to TRBD2. CDR3 length: 15 amino acids. Unmatched junction bases numbered 1, after V lost 2 bases and J lost 0 bases. From germline, CDR1 is SGHNT and CDR2 YENEEA. CDR3 nucleotides: TGTGCCAGCAGCTTACGCGGGAGCTCCTACAATGAGCAGTTCTTC. This translates into CASSLRGSSYNEQFF.

The chain carries TRBV5-1 and TRBJ2-7; TRBD2 aligns across 10 bases. Trimming removed 4 bases from V and 0 bases from J; junction bases left unmatched: 4. This CDR3 has 15 residues. Germline V CDR1 and CDR2: SGHRS, YFSETQ. CDR3 loop: CASSRTSGTSYEQYF. In DNA form, the CDR3 reads TGCGCCAGCAGCCGAACTAGCGGGACCTCCTACGAGCAGTACTTC.

The chain is built from TRBV9 and TRBJ2-1; D is possibly TRBD2 (5 bases). Germline assignment: CDR1 SGDLS and CDR2 YYNGEE. V was cut by 3 bases and J by 9 bases, with 10 bases left in between. The CDR3 length is 12 residues. The CDR3 loop reads CASSADWGEQFF. DNA of the CDR3: TGTGCCAGCAGCGCGGACTGGGGTGAGCAGTTCTTC.

The table lists this clone with a few counts. The chain recombines TRBV7-9 with TRBJ2-2, with TRBD2 matching over 9 bases. This CDR3 comprises 16 residues. Germline CDR1 SEHNR, CDR2 FQNEAQ (reference sequence). Trimming at V came to 10 bases and at J to 7 bases, leaving 16 bases not matched to a gene. The DNA for the CDR3 is TGTGCCACCACCCCAAAGGGCGGGAGGGCCGTCGGGGAGCTGTTTTTT. Protein: CATTPKGGRAVGELFF. Full variable domain (rest looked up from reference TRBV7-9 and TRBJ2-2): DTGVSQNPRHKITKRGQNVTFRCDPISEHNRLYWYRQTLGQGPEFLTYFQNEAQLEKSRLLSDRFSAERPKGSFSTLEIQRTEQGDSAMYLCATTPKGGRAVGELFFGEGSRLTVL.

This clone was observed a few times. V usage is TRBV25-1 and J usage is TRBJ2-1; 11 nucleotides match TRBD2. V lost 8 bases to trimming and J lost 0 bases; unmatched junction nucleotides: 9. CDR3 length: 17 residues. In germline, CDR1 is MGHDK, CDR2 SYGVNS. CDR3 sequence: CASSGLAGHGSYNEQFF. Written as DNA, the CDR3 is TGTGCCAGCTCAGGACTAGCGGGCCACGGCTCCTACAATGAGCAGTTCTTC.